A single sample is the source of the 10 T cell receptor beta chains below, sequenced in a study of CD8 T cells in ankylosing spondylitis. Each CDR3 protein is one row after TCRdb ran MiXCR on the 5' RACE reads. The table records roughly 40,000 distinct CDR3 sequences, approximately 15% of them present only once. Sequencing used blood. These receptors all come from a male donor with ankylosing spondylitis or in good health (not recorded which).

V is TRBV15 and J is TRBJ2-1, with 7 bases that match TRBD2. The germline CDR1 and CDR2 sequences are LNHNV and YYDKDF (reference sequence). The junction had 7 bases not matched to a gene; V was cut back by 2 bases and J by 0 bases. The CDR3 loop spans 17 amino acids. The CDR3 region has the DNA TGTGCCACCAGCAGAATCGGACTAGTTAACTCCTACAATGAGCAGTTCTTC. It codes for CATSRIGLVNSYNEQFF.

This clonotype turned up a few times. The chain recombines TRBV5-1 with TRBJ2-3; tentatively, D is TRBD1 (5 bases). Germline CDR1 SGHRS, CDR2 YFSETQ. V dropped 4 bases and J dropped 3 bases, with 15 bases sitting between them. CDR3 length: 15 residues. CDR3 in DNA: TGCGCCAGCAGCCAGGACATGCACGAGACAGATACGCAGTATTTT. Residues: CASSQDMHETDTQYF.

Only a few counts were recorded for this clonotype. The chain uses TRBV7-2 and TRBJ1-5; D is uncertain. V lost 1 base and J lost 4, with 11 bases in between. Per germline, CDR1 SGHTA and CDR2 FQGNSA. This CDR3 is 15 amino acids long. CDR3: CASSLDGRLNQPQHF. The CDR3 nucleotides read TGTGCCAGCAGCTTAGACGGGCGCCTTAATCAGCCCCAGCATTTT.

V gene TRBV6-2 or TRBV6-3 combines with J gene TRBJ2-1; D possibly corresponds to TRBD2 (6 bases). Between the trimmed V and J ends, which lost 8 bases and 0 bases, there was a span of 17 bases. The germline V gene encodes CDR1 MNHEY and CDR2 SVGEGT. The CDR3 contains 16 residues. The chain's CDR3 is CASSPAGLGSYNEQFF. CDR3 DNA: TGTGCCAGCTCCCCCGCGGGGCTTGGCTCCTACAATGAGCAGTTCTTC.

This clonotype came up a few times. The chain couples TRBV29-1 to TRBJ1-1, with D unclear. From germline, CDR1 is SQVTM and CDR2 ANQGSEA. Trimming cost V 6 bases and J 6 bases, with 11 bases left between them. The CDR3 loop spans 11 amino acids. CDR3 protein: CSVSKGAEAFF. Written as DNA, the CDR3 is TGCAGCGTATCCAAGGGTGCTGAAGCTTTCTTT.

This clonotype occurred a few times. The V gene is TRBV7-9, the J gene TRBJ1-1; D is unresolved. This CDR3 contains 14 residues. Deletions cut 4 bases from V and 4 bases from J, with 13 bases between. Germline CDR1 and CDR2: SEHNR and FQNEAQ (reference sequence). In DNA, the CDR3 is TGTGCCAGCAGCTCGCTGGTGGGGTTCACTGAAGCTTTCTTT. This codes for CASSSLVGFTEAFF.

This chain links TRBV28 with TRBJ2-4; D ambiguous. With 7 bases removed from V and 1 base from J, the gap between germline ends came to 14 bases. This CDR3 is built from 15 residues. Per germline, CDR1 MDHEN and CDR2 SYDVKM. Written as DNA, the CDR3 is TGTGCCAGCACCCCGACTCGGAAGGCCAAAAACATTCAGTACTTC. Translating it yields CASTPTRKAKNIQYF. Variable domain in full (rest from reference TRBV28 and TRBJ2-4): DVKVTQSSRYLVKRTGEKVFLECVQDMDHENMFWYRQDPGLGLRLIYFSYDVKMKEKGDIPEGYSVSREKKERFSLILESASTNQTSMYLCASTPTRKAKNIQYFGAGTRLSVL.

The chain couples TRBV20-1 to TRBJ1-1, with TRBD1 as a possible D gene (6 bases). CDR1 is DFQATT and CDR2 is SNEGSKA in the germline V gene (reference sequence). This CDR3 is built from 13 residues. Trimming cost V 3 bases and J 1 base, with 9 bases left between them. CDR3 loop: CSASWTANTEAFF. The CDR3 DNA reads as TGCAGTGCTAGCTGGACAGCGAACACTGAAGCTTTCTTT.

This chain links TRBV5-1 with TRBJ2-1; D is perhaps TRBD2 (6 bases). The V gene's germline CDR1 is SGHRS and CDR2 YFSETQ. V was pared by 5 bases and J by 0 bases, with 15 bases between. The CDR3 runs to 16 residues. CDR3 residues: CASRSAVGGSYNEQFF. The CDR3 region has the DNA TGCGCCAGCAGGTCCGCGGTGGGGGGCTCCTACAATGAGCAGTTCTTC. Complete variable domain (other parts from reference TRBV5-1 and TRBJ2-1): KAGVTQTPRYLIKTRGQQVTLSCSPISGHRSVSWYQQTPGQGLQFLFEYFSETQRNKGNFPGRFSGRQFSNSRSEMNVSTLELGDSALYLCASRSAVGGSYNEQFFGPGTRLTVL.

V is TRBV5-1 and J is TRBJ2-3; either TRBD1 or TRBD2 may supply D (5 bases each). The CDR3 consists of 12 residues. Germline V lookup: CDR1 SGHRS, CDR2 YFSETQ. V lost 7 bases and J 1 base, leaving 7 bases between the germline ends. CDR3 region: CASGTGTDTQYF. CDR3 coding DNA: TGCGCCAGCGGGACGGGCACAGATACGCAGTATTTT.